A single sample is the source of the 20 T cell receptor beta chains below, sequenced in a study of cytomegalovirus exposure and HLA in healthy donors. PCR used 60 Vbeta primers and 13 Jbeta primers. Method: immunoSEQ multiplex PCR; TCRdb's copy keeps in-frame clones and lacks some. The sample consists of nearly 80,000 clones, roughly 79% of them appearing once. Sequencing was done on a sample of PBMCs. These receptors originate from a woman aged 40 to 50 in good health and CMV-seropositive.

This clone came up a few times. CDR3 sequence: CSVGFGGPRETQYF. Here the CDR3 DNA reads TGCAGCGTTGGTTTTGGAGGGCCCAGGGAGACCCAGTACTTC. The chain is built from TRBV29-1 and TRBJ2-5, with D perhaps TRBD2 (6 bases). CDR1 and CDR2 (germline): SQVTM, ANQGSEA. Trimming took off 4 bases at V and 5 bases at J, with 17 bases between the two ends. This CDR3 comprises 14 residues.

This clone came up a few times. The J gene is TRBJ1-1, the V gene TRBV2, with 11 bases that match TRBD1. V dropped 7 bases and J dropped 6; count of bases not matched to a gene: 10. Germline V gives CDR1 SNHLY, CDR2 FYNNEI. This CDR3 has 15 residues. CDR3 protein: CASTPDRGRGAEAFF. The CDR3 DNA reads TGTGCCAGCACCCCGGACAGGGGGCGAGGGGCTGAAGCTTTCTTT.

This clone was picked up one time. This chain connects TRBV6-1 to TRBJ2-3; perhaps TRBD2 as D (6 bases). Germline values: CDR1 MNHNS, CDR2 SASEGT. Trimming removed 4 bases at V and 0 bases at J, with 11 bases between. CDR3 length: 15 residues. Here the CDR3 reads CASSVLALSTDTQYF. The CDR3 coding sequence is TGTGCCAGCAGTGTCCTAGCGCTCAGCACAGATACGCAGTATTTT.

The V gene is TRBV29-1, the J gene TRBJ2-7, with 9 bases lining up with TRBD1. The junction had 7 bases not matched to a gene; V was cut back by 6 bases and J by 4 bases. This CDR3 spans 13 amino acids. Germline-derived CDR1 and CDR2 are SQVTM and ANQGSEA. The CDR3 reads CSVRPGQGYEQYF. CDR3 DNA sequence: TGCAGCGTGAGACCGGGACAGGGTTACGAGCAGTACTTC.

This clone was counted once. CDR3 nucleotide sequence: TGCGCCAGCAGCCGCCGCCCCAGGTCCGGGGAGCTGTTTTTT. The encoded protein is CASSRRPRSGELFF. V is TRBV5-1 and J is TRBJ2-2; D not resolved. CDR1 is SGHRS, CDR2 YFSETQ, per germline. Trimming took 4 bases from V and 6 from J, leaving 13 bases between them. The CDR3 is 14 residues long.

This chain uses TRBV30 with TRBJ2-3; 7 positions agree with TRBD1. Germline V gene data show CDR1 as GTSNPN and CDR2 as SVGIG (reference sequence). V dropped 0 bases and J dropped 0; count of bases not matched to a gene: 6. There are 16 residues in the CDR3. The DNA for the CDR3 is TGTGCCTGGAGTGTAGGACAGGCCCAGAGCACAGATACGCAGTATTTT. It codes for CAWSVGQAQSTDTQYF.

This clone was detected only once. The chain is built from TRBV6-1 and TRBJ1-2, with 7 bases lining up with TRBD1. The junction had 9 bases not matched to a gene; V was cut back by 6 bases and J by 8 bases. This CDR3 contains 13 residues. Germline lookup yields CDR1 MNHNS and CDR2 SASEGT. CDR3 in DNA: TGTGCCAGCAGCGGGGGACAGTGGAACGGCTACACCTTC. Its translation is CASSGGQWNGYTF.

The genes are TRBV2 and TRBJ2-2; 14 nucleotides align to TRBD2. This CDR3 region has 15 residues. V lost 7 bases, J lost 8 bases, and 6 bases stayed unmatched. Germline CDR1 is SNHLY and CDR2 is FYNNEI. CDR3 in amino acids: CASTGTSGSIGELFF. CDR3 in DNA: TGTGCCAGCACCGGGACTAGCGGGAGTATAGGGGAGCTGTTTTTT.

The chain uses TRBV7-2 and TRBJ1-1; tentatively, D is TRBD1 (5 bases). Germline V CDR1 and CDR2: SGHTA, FQGNSA. The V and J ends lost 4 bases and 3 bases respectively, with 9 bases between them. The CDR3 contains 13 residues. The CDR3 is CASSSQGYTEAFF. The CDR3 region has the DNA TGTGCCAGCAGCTCTCAGGGTTACACTGAAGCTTTCTTT.

The rearrangement joins TRBV29-1 to TRBJ1-1; D is perhaps TRBD1 (5 bases). V gave up 4 bases and J gave up 3 bases, with 12 bases separating them. Per the germline V gene, CDR1 is SQVTM and CDR2 is ANQGSEA. The CDR3 sequence is 13 residues long. The CDR3 region is CSVAGGVDTEAFF. The CDR3 DNA reads as TGCAGCGTTGCTGGGGGGGTTGACACTGAAGCTTTCTTT.

The J gene is TRBJ2-7, the V gene TRBV9, with a tentative D call TRBD1 (6 bases). V gave up 0 bases and J gave up 6 bases, with 16 bases separating them. CDR1 and CDR2 from the germline V gene are SGDLS and YYNGEE. CDR3 size: 15 residues. CDR3 region: CASSVVGASLREQYF. The CDR3 coding sequence is TGTGCCAGCAGCGTAGTGGGGGCTAGCCTACGCGAGCAGTACTTC.

In this sample, this clone turned up once. The V and J genes are TRBV5-1 and TRBJ2-5, with D hard to call. Germline V gives CDR1 SGHRS, CDR2 YFSETQ. V was cut by 3 bases and J by 1 base, with 7 bases left in between. CDR3 length: 13 amino acids. The CDR3 DNA sequence: TGCGCCAGCAGCTCAGGTTCCCAAGAGACCCAGTACTTC. It encodes CASSSGSQETQYF.

This chain links TRBV19 with TRBJ2-5, with D unclear. Germline CDR1 and CDR2: LNHDA and SQIVND (reference sequence). Trimming removed 4 bases at V and 3 bases at J, with 18 bases between. This CDR3 spans 16 amino acids. The DNA for the CDR3 is TGTGCCAGTAGTACCCGCGCCCGGGTTGGCGAAGAGACCCAGTACTTC. This sequence encodes CASSTRARVGEETQYF.

The chain joins TRBV30 to TRBJ2-1; 7 bases are shared with TRBD2. The length of the CDR3 is 21 residues. The junction had 21 bases not matched to a gene; V was cut back by 1 base and J by 0 bases. Germline V lookup: CDR1 GTSNPN, CDR2 SVGIG (reference sequence). CDR3 in DNA: TGTGCCTGGAGTGCGGCGGGTGAGTTCGACGGGGGGACCAGCTCCTACAATGAGCAGTTCTTC. This encodes CAWSAAGEFDGGTSSYNEQFF.

The chain couples TRBV7-8 to TRBJ2-5; D is uncertain. Per the germline V gene, CDR1 is SGHVS and CDR2 is FQNEAQ. This CDR3 is 13 amino acids long. Trimming removed 4 bases at V and 2 bases at J, with 8 bases between. DNA for the CDR3: TGTGCCAGCAGCTACAGTTATCAAGAGACCCAGTACTTC. Translation gives CASSYSYQETQYF. Full variable domain (remainder filled in from reference TRBV7-8 and TRBJ2-5): GAGVSQSPRYKVAKRGQDVALRCDPISGHVSLFWYQQALGQGPEFLTYFQNEAQLDKSGLPSDRFFAERPEGSVSTLKIQRTQQEDSAVYLCASSYSYQETQYFGPGTRLLVL.

As concerns this clone: One end of the junction fails to match germline, which may point to a read error. The chain uses TRBV5-6 and TRBJ1-1; D possibly corresponds to TRBD1 (6 bases). Germline CDR1 and CDR2: SGHDT and YYEEEE. CDR3 length: 12 residues. The DNA of the CDR3 is TGTGCCAGCAGCTTGGGAGGCCAGGGGCCTTCCTTT. Encoded protein: CASSLGGQGPSF.

The chain employs TRBV28 and TRBJ2-3; 8 nucleotides align to TRBD1. V lost 5 bases, J lost 1 base, and 5 bases stayed unmatched. This CDR3 is 15 amino acids long. Per germline, CDR1 MDHEN and CDR2 SYDVKM. The CDR3 region is CASSVPGQGTDTQYF. In DNA, the CDR3 is TGTGCCAGCAGTGTCCCGGGACAGGGCACAGATACGCAGTATTTT. Full variable domain (remainder filled in from reference TRBV28 and TRBJ2-3): DVKVTQSSRYLVKRTGEKVFLECVQDMDHENMFWYRQDPGLGLRLIYFSYDVKMKEKGDIPEGYSVSREKKERFSLILESASTNQTSMYLCASSVPGQGTDTQYFGPGTRLTVL.

This rearrangement joins TRBV29-1 to TRBJ2-7; unclear D gene. CDR1 is SQVTM, CDR2 ANQGSEA, per germline. This CDR3 contains 14 residues. Trimming took 6 bases from V and 7 from J, leaving 22 bases between them. The CDR3 protein is CSVETTRVNSEQYF. As DNA, the CDR3 is TGCAGCGTAGAGACCACCCGGGTAAACTCTGAGCAGTACTTC.

The chain carries TRBV5-1 and TRBJ1-6; 7 bases match TRBD1. The CDR3 runs to 17 residues. J lost 7 bases, V lost 7 bases, and 17 bases had no gene match. The germline gives CDR1 SGHRS, CDR2 YFSETQ. The CDR3 loop reads CASSRGAGDSINSPLHF. The CDR3 DNA reads as TGCGCCAGCTCCCGGGGAGCGGGGGACAGCATAAATTCACCCCTCCACTTT. The full variable domain, its missing parts supplied by reference TRBV5-1 and TRBJ1-6, is KAGVTQTPRYLIKTRGQQVTLSCSPISGHRSVSWYQQTPGQGLQFLFEYFSETQRNKGNFPGRFSGRQFSNSRSEMNVSTLELGDSALYLCASSRGAGDSINSPLHFGNGTRLTVT.

This chain connects TRBV6-6 to TRBJ1-1; D remains ambiguous. Looked up from germline, CDR1 is MNHNY and CDR2 is SVGAGI (reference sequence). The V end lost 0 bases, the J end lost 1 base, and 6 bases lay between the germline ends. The CDR3 extends over 14 amino acids. CDR3 nucleotides: TGTGCCAGCAGTTACTCCGCAGAGAACACTGAAGCTTTCTTT. Its translation: CASSYSAENTEAFF.